What follows are 14 T cell receptor beta chains derived from one specimen sequenced in a study of T-cell reconstitution after alpha-beta-depleted transplantation in children. As it was prepared, the TCRbeta library received unique molecular identifiers. MiXCR, applied by TCRdb to the PCR reads, yields one record per CDR3 protein. The sample carries a few hundred thousand distinct CDR3 sequences, almost 10% recorded once. Sequencing used PBMCs from the stem cell graft donor, obtained from the stem cell graft. The receptors come from a human donor who donated a stem cell graft to a child with SCID.

The chain carries TRBV6-5 and TRBJ1-3; possible D gene TRBD1, 6 bases. The CDR3 is 18 residues long. From germline, CDR1 is MNHEY and CDR2 SVGAGI. Between the trimmed V and J ends, which lost 2 bases and 0 bases, there was a span of 17 bases. Written as DNA, the CDR3 is TGTGCCAGCAGTTACGGTGGGGGCCAGGGCGGCTCTGGAAACACCATATATTTT. Translation gives CASSYGGGQGGSGNTIYF.

This clonotype occurred a few times. The chain is built from TRBV25-1 and TRBJ1-4; D gene unclear. Germline V gene data show CDR1 as MGHDK and CDR2 as SYGVNS. Trimming took 7 bases from V and 8 from J, leaving 8 bases between them. The CDR3 is 11 residues long. The CDR3 nucleotides are TGTGCCAGCACCCCGTCGGAAAAACTGTTTTTT. Its translation: CASTPSEKLFF.

This clonotype has ten or more counts. The chain uses TRBV6-5 and TRBJ1-1, with D possibly being TRBD1 (6 bases). V was cut by 4 bases and J by 1 base, with 13 bases left in between. Germline CDR1 is MNHEY and CDR2 is SVGAGI. This CDR3 spans 15 amino acids. CDR3 nucleotides: TGTGCCAGCAGTTTTGGGGGCTCAGGGAACACTGAAGCTTTCTTT. Encoded protein: CASSFGGSGNTEAFF.

V and J are TRBV2 and TRBJ1-2; D call uncertain. This CDR3 region has 11 residues. Trimming left V 2 bases short and J 6 bases short, with 4 bases between. The germline gives CDR1 SNHLY, CDR2 FYNNEI. In DNA, the CDR3 is TGTGCCAGCAGTGAATACGATGGCTACACCTTC. Protein product: CASSEYDGYTF.

This clonotype has a handful of counts. V usage is TRBV20-1 and J usage is TRBJ2-1; D may be TRBD2 (6 bases). In germline, CDR1 is DFQATT, CDR2 SNEGSKA (reference sequence). This CDR3 region has 17 residues. V lost 4 bases and J 3 bases, leaving 22 bases between the germline ends. This CDR3 reads CSAKFSHPGLNYNEQFF. The CDR3 DNA follows: TGCAGTGCTAAATTCTCCCATCCGGGACTCAACTACAATGAGCAGTTCTTC.

The CDR3 nucleotides read TGTGCCAGCAGCCAGACTAGCGGGTCCTACAATGAGCAGTTCTTC. Its protein product is CASSQTSGSYNEQFF. The chain combines TRBV14 with TRBJ2-1; 10 nucleotides line up with TRBD2. CDR3 size: 15 residues. Per the germline V gene, CDR1 is SGHDN and CDR2 is FVKESK. J was trimmed by 1 base and V by 3 bases; bases with no gene match: 0.

This clonotype was detected only a few times. The gene calls are TRBV7-3 and TRBJ2-3; 12 bases line up with TRBD2. Germline V CDR1 and CDR2: SGHTA, FQGTGA. V lost 5 bases to trimming and J lost 4 bases; unmatched junction nucleotides: 7. The CDR3 is 16 residues long. The CDR3 region has the DNA TGTGCCAGCAGCCAAGGACTAGCGGGGACTGCAGATACGCAGTATTTT. This codes for CASSQGLAGTADTQYF. Full variable domain (missing parts from reference TRBV7-3 and TRBJ2-3): GAGVSQTPSNKVTEKGKYVELRCDPISGHTALYWYRQSLGQGPEFLIYFQGTGAADDSGLPNDRFFAVRPEGSVSTLKIQRTERGDSAVYLCASSQGLAGTADTQYFGPGTRLTVL.

J is TRBJ2-1 and V is TRBV24-1; 7 positions match TRBD2. Germline CDR1 is KGHDR and CDR2 is SFDVKD. V lost 9 bases, J lost 0 bases, and 16 bases stayed unmatched. The CDR3 is made up of 18 amino acids. CDR3 residues: CATPASLAAAGSYNEQFF. CDR3 nucleotides: TGTGCCACCCCTGCCTCTCTAGCGGCGGCCGGCTCCTACAATGAGCAGTTCTTC.

This clonotype showed up many times. This chain links TRBV12-3 or TRBV12-4 with TRBJ2-2; D is undetermined. This CDR3 spans 11 amino acids. V was cut by 4 bases and J by 10 bases, with 7 bases left in between. The CDR3 coding sequence is TGTGCCAGCAGTTCGGGCCCGGAGCTGTTTTTT. This sequence encodes CASSSGPELFF.

This clonotype was counted between two and nine times. The V gene is TRBV29-1, the J gene TRBJ2-5; D remains unclear. The germline CDR1 and CDR2 sequences are SQVTM and ANQGSEA. The CDR3 extends over 11 amino acids. V was shortened by 4 bases and J by 3 bases, with 6 bases between the two germline ends. The CDR3 nucleotides are TGCAGCGTTGTGTCAGAAGAGACCCAGTACTTC. This gives the protein CSVVSEETQYF.

The V and J genes are TRBV27 and TRBJ2-5; 12 bases map to TRBD2. The CDR3 is 17 residues long. Trimming at V came to 0 bases and at J to 8 bases, leaving 10 bases not matched to a gene. Germline CDR1 reads MNHEY; CDR2 reads SMNVEV (reference sequence). Here the CDR3 DNA reads TGTGCCAGCAGTTTATCCAAACTAGCGGGGGGCTTAACAACCCAGTACTTC. This codes for CASSLSKLAGGLTTQYF.

V gene TRBV20-1 combines with J gene TRBJ2-2; 8 nucleotides line up with TRBD1. The trim removed 5 bases at V and 7 bases at J, leaving 9 bases unmatched. This CDR3 region has 14 residues. Germline V CDR1 and CDR2: DFQATT, SNEGSKA (reference sequence). CDR3 residues: CSAPDRATFGELFF. CDR3 nucleotides: TGCAGTGCTCCGGACAGGGCAACGTTCGGGGAGCTGTTTTTT.

The chain recombines TRBV12-3 or TRBV12-4 with TRBJ2-2, with 9 bases lining up with TRBD2. CDR3 length equals 15 residues. The V segment lost 3 bases and the J segment 6 bases; nucleotides outside the gene matches: 5. This CDR3 reads CASSFGRGGAGELFF. The CDR3 DNA reads TGTGCCAGCAGTTTCGGGCGCGGGGGGGCCGGGGAGCTGTTTTTT.

This clonotype showed up many times. The V call is TRBV24-1, the J call TRBJ2-1; unclear D gene. The CDR3 length is 13 residues. The germline V gene encodes CDR1 KGHDR and CDR2 SFDVKD. V was cut by 1 base and J by 9 bases, with 9 bases left in between. CDR3 protein: CATSDFADSEQFF. CDR3 DNA: TGTGCCACCAGTGATTTCGCGGATAGTGAGCAGTTCTTC.